The clone carrying this T cell receptor beta chain was observed a handful of times. Its antigen is not identified. TCRdb used MiXCR to reprocess the reads, holding one entry per CDR3 protein. The sample gives around 71,000 distinct CDR3 sequences, approximately 20% of which show up once; approximately 68% is in the top ten. This sample is drawn from a study of T cell repertoires in cytomegalovirus infection. Study-level background: Based on public TCR beta signatures, there were indications of CMV infection and of a matching HLA type. Study-wide points: Public TCR beta family frequency separated CMV-and-HLA carriers, including in an independent cohort.

V trimming: 10 bases; J trimming: 2 bases; junction bases outside the gene matches: 4. Germline V lookup: CDR1 MNHNY, CDR2 SVGAGI (reference sequence). The CDR3 covers 12 residues. The receptor was isolated from a human donor in good health (CMV status not recorded). Some clones in this sample may be carry-over from other donors' samples. The chain uses TRBV6-6 and TRBJ2-7; 8 bases match TRBD2. The material sequenced was CD8+ T cells from cultured PBMCs, taken from culture after CMV antigen stimulation. This CDR3 is CAILAGPYEQYF. CDR3 coding DNA: TGTGCCATTTTAGCGGGACCCTACGAGCAGTACTTC.